Shown below are 23 T cell receptor beta chains from a single sample sequenced in a study of tumor-infiltrating lymphocytes in primary liver carcinoma. For blood RNA, unsorted whole blood served as the source, and germline DNA was extracted too. A constant-region primer served to make TCR beta cDNA from approximately 490 ng total RNA. Employing slightly modified ARM-PCR, three nested multiplex PCR rounds were run, and these gave rise to the TCR beta libraries. Forward primers for TRBV1-TRBV30 and a C-beta reverse primer served the first two PCR rounds, at 10 cycles each. One entry per CDR3 protein, called by TCRdb with MiXCR from the multiplex PCR reads. The sample includes about 330,000 distinct CDR3 sequences, around three fifths of them seen just once. Sequencing input: peripheral blood. The source is a man aged 35 to 55 with primary liver carcinoma and hepatitis B virus infection.

V is TRBV7-9 and J is TRBJ1-6; D remains ambiguous. Trimming pared 5 bases from V and 3 bases from J, leaving 14 bases between. The CDR3 covers 16 residues. Germline V CDR1 and CDR2: SEHNR, FQNEAQ (reference sequence). This CDR3 reads CASSQYVWDYNSPLHF. The CDR3 nucleotides read TGTGCCAGCAGCCAATATGTCTGGGACTATAATTCACCCCTCCACTTT.

The chain combines TRBV28 with TRBJ2-7; no firm D call. Germline V lookup: CDR1 MDHEN, CDR2 SYDVKM. V was cut by 6 bases and J by 6 bases, with 15 bases left in between. CDR3 length: 13 amino acids. The CDR3 loop is CASRPTAIGEQYF. CDR3 bases: TGTGCCAGCAGACCCACTGCAATCGGCGAGCAGTACTTC.

Details on this clonotype: This could be a read error, since a much larger clone is one nucleotide away. The CDR3 loop reads CASSPLRTGEGDQFF. In DNA, the CDR3 is TGTGCCAGCAGTCCTCTCCGGACAGGGGAGGGTGATCAGTTCTTC. The chain carries TRBV6-6 and TRBJ2-1; 9 bases align to TRBD1. The CDR3 extends over 15 amino acids. Germline V gene sequence: CDR1 MNHNY, CDR2 SVGAGI (reference sequence). J gave up 13 bases and V 5 bases, and 15 bases lay outside the gene matches.

This clonotype was seen repeatedly, ten times or more. The chain joins TRBV4-2 to TRBJ1-4, with no clear D. CDR1 is LGHNA, CDR2 YNFKEQ, per germline. The V and J ends lost 0 bases and 4 bases respectively, with 12 bases between them. The CDR3 extends over 16 amino acids. CDR3 DNA sequence: TGTGCCAGCAGCCAAGACGGAGGTGGGGATAATGAAAAACTGTTTTTT. This gives the protein CASSQDGGGDNEKLFF.

V gene TRBV5-4 combines with J gene TRBJ2-5, with no clear D. V lost 1 base to trimming and J lost 3 bases, with 10 bases between them. This CDR3 has 14 residues. Germline loops: CDR1 SGHNT, CDR2 YYREEE (reference sequence). DNA of the CDR3: TGTGCCAGCAGCTTGTTCGACCGCAAAGAGACCCAGTACTTC. The encoded protein is CASSLFDRKETQYF.

For this clonotype: One junction end does not reproduce the germline sequence, and a read error may be involved. The chain joins TRBV6-1 to TRBJ2-7, with a possible D match to TRBD1 (5 bases). From germline, CDR1 is MNHNS and CDR2 SASEGT. This CDR3 is built from 12 residues. This CDR3 is CASSDSRDEQYF. The CDR3 DNA reads as TGTGCGAGCAGTGACAGCAGGGACGAGCAGTACTTC.

As to this clonotype: Being one base from a much bigger clone, this may be a read error. The gene calls are TRBV6-6 and TRBJ2-7; D is unclear. Germline loops: CDR1 MNHNY, CDR2 SVGAGI (reference sequence). CDR3 length: 12 amino acids. CDR3 sequence reads: CASSYAAYEKYF. The CDR3 bases are TGTGCCAGCAGTTACGCGGCCTACGAGAAGTACTTC.

J is TRBJ1-6 and V is TRBV25-1; D is possibly TRBD1 (6 bases). The CDR3 runs to 16 residues. V was cut by 4 bases and J by 6 bases, with 16 bases left in between. Germline values: CDR1 MGHDK, CDR2 SYGVNS. In DNA, the CDR3 is TGTGCCAGCAGTGGGGTCGGGGGCCCAGTTAATTCACCCCTCCACTTT. Its translation is CASSGVGGPVNSPLHF.

Details on this clonotype: This sequence may be a read error, since a much larger clone differs from it by one base. The chain is built from TRBV10-1 and TRBJ1-5; 9 bases line up with TRBD1. This CDR3 comprises 17 residues. The germline V gene has CDR1 WNHNN and CDR2 SYGVQD (reference sequence). The CDR3 DNA reads TGCGCCAGCAGTGGTGGGACAGGGCTTGATAGCATTCAGCCCCAGCATTTT. It codes for CASSGGTGLDSIQPQHF.

To note about this clonotype: Being one base from a much bigger clone, this may be a read error. The chain is built from TRBV6-6 and TRBJ2-7; the D is unclear. CDR1 and CDR2 from the germline V gene are MNHNY and SVGAGI (reference sequence). V lost 4 bases and J lost 7, with 11 bases in between. The length of the CDR3 is 12 residues. The CDR3 DNA sequence: TGTGCCAGCAGTTCAACCATGGGGGAGCAGTACTTC. It encodes CASSSTMGEQYF.

A remark on this clonotype: The junction and the germline gene differ at one end; a read error may be behind it. The chain joins TRBV10-2 to TRBJ2-5; a weak D match, TRBD2 (6 bases). Germline lookup yields CDR1 WSHSY and CDR2 SAAADI. CDR3 length: 13 amino acids. DNA for the CDR3: TGCACCAGCAGTGAGCAGGGATCGGGGGCCCAGTACTTC. This gives the protein CTSSEQGSGAQYF.

Worth noting for this clonotype: A read error is possible here, since a much larger clone lies one base away. The CDR3 coding sequence is TGTGCCAGCACCTCGAGGGTAACGGGAGCCACCTACAATGAGCAGTTCTTC. Translating it yields CASTSRVTGATYNEQFF. The J gene is TRBJ2-1, the V gene TRBV6-2 or TRBV6-3; D may be TRBD2 (6 bases). The V end was cut by 7 bases, the J end by 2 bases, with 21 bases between. CDR1 and CDR2 from the germline V gene are MNHEY and SVGEGT. The CDR3 length is 17 residues.

A note on this clonotype: An end of the junction differs from the germline gene, which may be a read error. The rearrangement joins TRBV10-1 to TRBJ2-3; TRBD1 might be the D (6 bases). From germline, CDR1 is WNHNN and CDR2 SYGVQD (reference sequence). The CDR3 is 13 residues long. The CDR3 nucleotides are TGCGCTAGCAGTGTCGCAGGGGAATATACGCAGTATTTT. Translated, it gives CASSVAGEYTQYF.

A word on this clonotype: Being one base from a much bigger clone, this may be a read error. V and J are TRBV6-5 and TRBJ2-5; D ambiguous. The germline V gene has CDR1 MNHEY and CDR2 SVGAGI. CDR3 size: 12 residues. CDR3 amino acids: CASSENLEIQYF. The CDR3 coding sequence is TGTGCCAGCAGTGAGAACCTAGAGATCCAGTACTTC.

The chain employs TRBV2 and TRBJ2-3, with D tentatively TRBD2 (6 bases). There are 13 residues in the CDR3. Trimming shortened V by 7 bases and J by 3 bases, and 11 bases separated the two germline ends. Per the germline V gene, CDR1 is SNHLY and CDR2 is FYNNEI. The CDR3 sequence is CASTRDFTDTQYF. The CDR3 coding sequence is TGTGCCAGCACCAGGGACTTTACAGATACGCAGTATTTT. Supplemented by reference TRBV2 and TRBJ2-3, the full variable domain reads EPEVTQTPSHQVTQMGQEVILRCVPISNHLYFYWYRQILGQKVEFLVSFYNNEISEKSEIFDDQFSVERPDGSNFTLKIRSTKLEDSAMYFCASTRDFTDTQYFGPGTRLTVL.

For this clonotype: A much more abundant neighbour one base away suggests this may be a read error. V usage is TRBV4-1 and J usage is TRBJ2-1, with D tentatively TRBD1 or TRBD2 (5 bases each). The CDR3 contains 16 residues. Germline CDR1 reads MGHRA; CDR2 reads YSYEKL. CDR3 loop: CASSPGRMYSYNEQFF. CDR3 bases: TGTGCCAGCAGCCCGGGACGGATGTATTCCTACAATGAGCAGTTCTTC.

With regard to this clonotype: A much larger clone lies a single base off, so this may be a read error. This chain links TRBV5-4 with TRBJ2-1; D unclear. Germline V gene lookup returns CDR1 SGHNT and CDR2 YYREEE (reference sequence). The CDR3 extends over 12 amino acids. The V gene lost 1 base and the J gene lost 7 bases, with 6 bases spanning the gap. The CDR3 loop is CASSLSANEQFF. In DNA, the CDR3 is TGTGCCAGCAGCTTGTCCGCTAATGAGCAGTTCTTC. Full variable domain (outside the CDR3, taken from reference TRBV5-4 and TRBJ2-1): ETGVTQSPTHLIKTRGQQVTLRCSSQSGHNTVSWYQQALGQGPQFIFQYYREEENGRGNFPPRFSGLQFPNYSSELNVNALELDDSALYLCASSLSANEQFFGPGTRLTVL.

The gene calls are TRBV11-2 and TRBJ2-5, with D hard to call. The CDR3 spans 15 residues. CDR1 and CDR2 from the germline V gene are SGHAT and FQNNGV. Trimming pared 4 bases from V and 5 bases from J, leaving 17 bases between. CDR3 loop: CASSSTCTIAETQYF. For the CDR3, the DNA is TGTGCCAGCAGCTCGACCTGTACTATCGCCGAGACCCAGTACTTC.

A remark on this clonotype: A much bigger clone sits one base away, suggesting this may be a read error. The chain couples TRBV4-3 to TRBJ1-4; D unclear. CDR3 length: 13 residues. Germline V gives CDR1 LGHNA, CDR2 YSLEER. This CDR3 reads CASSQDRGEKLLF. The CDR3 DNA is TGCGCCAGCAGCCAAGATCGAGGAGAAAAACTGTTATTT.

A note on this clonotype: At one of its ends the junction is not consistent with the germline gene, which may arise from a read error. The rearrangement uses TRBV11-2 and TRBJ2-7; D may correspond to TRBD1 or TRBD2 (6 bases each). The CDR3 totals 16 residues. Per the germline V gene, CDR1 is SGHAT and CDR2 is FQNNGV. In DNA, the CDR3 is TGTGCCAGCAGCCTCCTCGAGGGGGGCCTCTCCTACGTGCAGTACTTC. This gives the protein CASSLLEGGLSYVQYF.

As for this clonotype: The conserved phenylalanine or tryptophan is not found at the CDR3 terminus, so this likely reflects a read error. CDR3 in DNA: TGTGCCAGCATCCGGGACAGGGGATTCAGGGAAGCTTTCCTT. Translation: CASIRDRGFREAFL. The chain couples TRBV11-2 to TRBJ1-1, with 10 bases that match TRBD1. The junction had 10 bases not matched to a gene; V was cut back by 7 bases and J by 8 bases. The CDR3 loop spans 14 amino acids. Germline loops: CDR1 SGHAT, CDR2 FQNNGV.

As to this clonotype: It may be a read error: a sequence one base away is much more abundant. The gene calls are TRBV29-1 and TRBJ2-3; D gene uncertain. The CDR3 covers 11 residues. Germline V lookup: CDR1 SQVTM, CDR2 ANQGSEA. V lost 3 bases and J 9 bases, leaving 10 bases between the germline ends. CDR3 sequence (DNA): TGCAGCGTTGACGCTCCCAGGACGCAGTATTTT. Amino acids: CSVDAPRTQYF.

This clonotype was recorded a few times. The junction departs from the called germline gene at one end, perhaps through a read error. The rearrangement uses TRBV29-1 and TRBJ1-6, with 9 bases that match TRBD1. This CDR3 comprises 13 residues. Per the germline V gene, CDR1 is SQVTM and CDR2 is ANQGSEA. The CDR3 region is CSVRTGVTSLLHF. The CDR3 nucleotides read TGCAGCGTCAGGACAGGGGTAACCTCACTCCTCCACTTT.